This TCR beta chain comes out of a study of preoperative IRX-2 immunotherapy in early breast cancer. Profiling relied on immunoSEQ multiplex PCR, and the TCRdb table lists in-frame clones only, not all of them. Here the sample spans around 13,000 clones, approximately 91% being singletons. Treatment here: preoperative locoregional IRX-2 cytokine immunotherapy. This phase Ib study tested locoregional IRX-2 cytokine immunotherapy given before surgery. This CDR3 spans 15 amino acids. Germline V lookup: CDR1 ENHRY, CDR2 SYGVKD. Trimming at V came to 2 bases and at J to 11 bases, leaving 14 bases not matched to a gene.

The genes are TRBV10-3 and TRBJ1-1, with 7 bases matching TRBD1. This receptor was taken from a human donor with breast cancer. This specimen was acquired from a patient treated with IRX-2 immunotherapy. The CDR3 DNA reads TGTGCCATCAGTGAGAGTACAGGGGCGGGTGATGAGGCTTTCTTT. Translated, it gives CAISESTGAGDEAFF.